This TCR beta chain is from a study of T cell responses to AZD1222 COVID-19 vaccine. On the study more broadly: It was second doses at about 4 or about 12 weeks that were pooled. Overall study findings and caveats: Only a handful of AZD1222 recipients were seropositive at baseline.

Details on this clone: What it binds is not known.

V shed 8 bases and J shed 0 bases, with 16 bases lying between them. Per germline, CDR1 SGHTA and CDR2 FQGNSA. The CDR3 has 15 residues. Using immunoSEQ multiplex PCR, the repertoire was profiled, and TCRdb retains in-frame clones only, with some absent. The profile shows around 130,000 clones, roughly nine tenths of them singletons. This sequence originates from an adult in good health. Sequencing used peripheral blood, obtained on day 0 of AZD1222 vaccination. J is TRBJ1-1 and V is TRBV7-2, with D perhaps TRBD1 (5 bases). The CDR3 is CASLRVWDVNTEAFF. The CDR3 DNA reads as TGTGCCAGCCTCCGTGTATGGGACGTGAACACTGAAGCTTTCTTT.